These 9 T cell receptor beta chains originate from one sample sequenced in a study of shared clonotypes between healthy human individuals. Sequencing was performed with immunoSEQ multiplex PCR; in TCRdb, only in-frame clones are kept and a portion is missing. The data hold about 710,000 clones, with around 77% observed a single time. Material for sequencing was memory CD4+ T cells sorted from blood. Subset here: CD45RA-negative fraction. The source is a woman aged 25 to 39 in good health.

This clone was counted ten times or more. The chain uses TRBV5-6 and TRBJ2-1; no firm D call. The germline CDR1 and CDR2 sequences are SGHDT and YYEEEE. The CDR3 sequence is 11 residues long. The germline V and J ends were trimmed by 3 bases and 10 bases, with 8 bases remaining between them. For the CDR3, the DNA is TGTGCCAGCAGCTCTACCCGGGAGCAGTTCTTC. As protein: CASSSTREQFF.

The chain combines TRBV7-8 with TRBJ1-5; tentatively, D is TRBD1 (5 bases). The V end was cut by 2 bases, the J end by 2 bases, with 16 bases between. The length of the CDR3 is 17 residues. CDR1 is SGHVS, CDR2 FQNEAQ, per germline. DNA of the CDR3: TGTGCCAGCAGCTTATTCCTCTGGGACGCGCGCAATCAGCCCCAGCATTTT. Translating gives CASSLFLWDARNQPQHF.

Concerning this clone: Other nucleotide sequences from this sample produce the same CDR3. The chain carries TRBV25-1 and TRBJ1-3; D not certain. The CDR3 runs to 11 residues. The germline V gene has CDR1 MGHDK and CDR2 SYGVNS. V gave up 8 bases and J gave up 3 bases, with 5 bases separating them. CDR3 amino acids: CASGFGNTIYF. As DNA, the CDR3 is TGTGCCAGCGGATTTGGAAACACCATATATTTT.

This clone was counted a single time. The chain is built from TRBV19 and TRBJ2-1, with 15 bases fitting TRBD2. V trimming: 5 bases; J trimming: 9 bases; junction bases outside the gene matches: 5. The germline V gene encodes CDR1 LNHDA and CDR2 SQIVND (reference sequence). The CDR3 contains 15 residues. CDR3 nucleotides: TGTGCCAGTAGTCACAGGACTAGCGGGAGGGCTGAGCAGTTCTTC. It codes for CASSHRTSGRAEQFF. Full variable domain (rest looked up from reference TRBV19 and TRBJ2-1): DGGITQSPKYLFRKEGQNVTLSCEQNLNHDAMYWYRQDPGQGLRLIYYSQIVNDFQKGDIAEGYSVSREKKESFPLTVTSAQKNPTAFYLCASSHRTSGRAEQFFGPGTRLTVL.

The CDR3 sequence is CAISPTGPLETQYF. CDR3 sequence (DNA): TGTGCCATCAGCCCGACGGGTCCCTTGGAGACCCAGTACTTC. The chain has TRBV10-3 and TRBJ2-5, with D hard to call. Germline CDR1 ENHRY, CDR2 SYGVKD. Trimming removed 6 bases at V and 5 bases at J, with 16 bases between. The CDR3 has 14 residues.

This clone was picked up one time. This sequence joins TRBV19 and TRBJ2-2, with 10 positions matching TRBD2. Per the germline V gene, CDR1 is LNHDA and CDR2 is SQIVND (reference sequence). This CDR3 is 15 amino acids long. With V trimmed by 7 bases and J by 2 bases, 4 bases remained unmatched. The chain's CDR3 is CASNLAGANTGELFF. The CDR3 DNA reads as TGTGCCAGTAATCTAGCGGGAGCCAACACCGGGGAGCTGTTTTTT.

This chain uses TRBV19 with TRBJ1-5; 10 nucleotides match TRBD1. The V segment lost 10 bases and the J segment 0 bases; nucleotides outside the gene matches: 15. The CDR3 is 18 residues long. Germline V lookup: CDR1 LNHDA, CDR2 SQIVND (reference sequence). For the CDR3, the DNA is TGTGCCACCCACCGGACAGGGGGAAGTTCGGGTAGCAATCAGCCCCAGCATTTT. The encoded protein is CATHRTGGSSGSNQPQHF.

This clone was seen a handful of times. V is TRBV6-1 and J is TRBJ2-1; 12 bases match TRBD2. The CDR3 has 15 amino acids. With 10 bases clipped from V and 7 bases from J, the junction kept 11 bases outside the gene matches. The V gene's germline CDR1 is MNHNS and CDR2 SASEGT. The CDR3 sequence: CATEPGTSGRNEQFF. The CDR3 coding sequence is TGTGCCACCGAGCCCGGCACTAGCGGGAGGAATGAGCAGTTCTTC.

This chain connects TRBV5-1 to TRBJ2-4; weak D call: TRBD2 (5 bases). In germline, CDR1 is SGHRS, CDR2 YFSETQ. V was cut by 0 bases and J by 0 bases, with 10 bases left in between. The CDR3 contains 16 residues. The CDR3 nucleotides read TGCGCCAGCAGCTTGGCCGAGCGGATAGCCAAAAACATTCAGTACTTC. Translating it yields CASSLAERIAKNIQYF.